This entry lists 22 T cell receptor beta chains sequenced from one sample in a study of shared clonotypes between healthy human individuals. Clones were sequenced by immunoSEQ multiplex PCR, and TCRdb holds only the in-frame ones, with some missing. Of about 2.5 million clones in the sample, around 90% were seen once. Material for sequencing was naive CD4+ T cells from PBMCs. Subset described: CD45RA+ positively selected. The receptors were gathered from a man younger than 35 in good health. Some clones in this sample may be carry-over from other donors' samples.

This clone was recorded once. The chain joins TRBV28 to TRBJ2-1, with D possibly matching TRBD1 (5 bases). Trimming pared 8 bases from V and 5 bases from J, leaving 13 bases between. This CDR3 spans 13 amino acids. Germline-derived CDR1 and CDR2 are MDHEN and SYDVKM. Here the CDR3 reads CASGALQHNEQFF. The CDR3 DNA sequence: TGTGCCAGCGGGGCCCTACAACACAATGAGCAGTTCTTC.

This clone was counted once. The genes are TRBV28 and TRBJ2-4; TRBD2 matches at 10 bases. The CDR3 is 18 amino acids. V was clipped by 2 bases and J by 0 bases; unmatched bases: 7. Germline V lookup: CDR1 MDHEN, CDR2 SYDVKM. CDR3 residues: CASSLPGSGRRAKNIQYF. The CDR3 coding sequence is TGTGCCAGCAGTTTACCCGGTAGCGGGAGGAGAGCCAAAAACATTCAGTACTTC.

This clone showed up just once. CDR3 loop: CASSPGPSGSYNEQFF. In nucleotides, the CDR3 is TGCGCCAGCAGCCCGGGGCCTAGCGGCTCCTACAATGAGCAGTTCTTC. The rearrangement links TRBV5-1 to TRBJ2-1; 7 bases are shared with TRBD2. V shed 4 bases and J 0 bases; nucleotides not matched to a gene: 7. The CDR3 is made up of 16 amino acids. Germline V gives CDR1 SGHRS, CDR2 YFSETQ.

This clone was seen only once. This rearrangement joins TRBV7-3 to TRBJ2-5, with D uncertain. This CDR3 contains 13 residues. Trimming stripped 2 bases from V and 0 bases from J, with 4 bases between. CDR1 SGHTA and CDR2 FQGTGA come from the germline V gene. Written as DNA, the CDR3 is TGTGCCAGCAGCTTACAGAACCAAGAGACCCAGTACTTC. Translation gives CASSLQNQETQYF.

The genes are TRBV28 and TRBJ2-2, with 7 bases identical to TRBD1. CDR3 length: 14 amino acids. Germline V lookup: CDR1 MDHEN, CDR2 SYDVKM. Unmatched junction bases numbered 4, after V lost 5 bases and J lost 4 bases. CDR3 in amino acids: CASSIQGVTGELFF. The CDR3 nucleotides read TGTGCCAGCAGTATCCAGGGGGTCACCGGGGAGCTGTTTTTT.

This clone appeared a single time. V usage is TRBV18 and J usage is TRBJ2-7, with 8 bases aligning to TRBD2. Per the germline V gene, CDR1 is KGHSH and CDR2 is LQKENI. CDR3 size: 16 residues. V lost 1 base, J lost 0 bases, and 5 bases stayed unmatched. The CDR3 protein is CASSPLAGLISYEQYF. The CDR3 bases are TGTGCCAGCTCACCACTAGCGGGACTTATCTCCTACGAGCAGTACTTC. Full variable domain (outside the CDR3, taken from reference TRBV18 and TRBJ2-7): NAGVMQNPRHLVRRRGQEARLRCSPMKGHSHVYWYRQLPEEGLKFMVYLQKENIIDESGMPKERFSAEFPKEGPSILRIQQVVRGDSAAYFCASSPLAGLISYEQYFGPGTRLTVT.

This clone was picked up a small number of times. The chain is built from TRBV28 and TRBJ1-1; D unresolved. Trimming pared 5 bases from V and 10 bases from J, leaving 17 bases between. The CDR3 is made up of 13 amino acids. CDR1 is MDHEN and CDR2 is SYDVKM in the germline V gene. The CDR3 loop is CASSPSGRLPAFF. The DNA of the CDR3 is TGTGCCAGCAGTCCTTCGGGCCGGCTCCCAGCTTTCTTT.

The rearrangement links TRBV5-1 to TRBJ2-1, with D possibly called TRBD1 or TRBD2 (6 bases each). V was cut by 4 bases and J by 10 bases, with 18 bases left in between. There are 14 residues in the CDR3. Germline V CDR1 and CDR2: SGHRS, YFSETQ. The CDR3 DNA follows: TGCGCCAGCAGCCCCGGGGGCCCGGGTCAGGAGCAGTTCTTC. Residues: CASSPGGPGQEQFF.

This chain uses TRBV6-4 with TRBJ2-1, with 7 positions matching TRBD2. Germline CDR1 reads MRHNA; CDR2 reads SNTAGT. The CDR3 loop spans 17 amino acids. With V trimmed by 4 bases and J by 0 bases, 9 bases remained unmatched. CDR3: CASSAQPGLSSYNEQFF. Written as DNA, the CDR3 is TGTGCCAGCAGTGCCCAACCGGGACTAAGCTCCTACAATGAGCAGTTCTTC.

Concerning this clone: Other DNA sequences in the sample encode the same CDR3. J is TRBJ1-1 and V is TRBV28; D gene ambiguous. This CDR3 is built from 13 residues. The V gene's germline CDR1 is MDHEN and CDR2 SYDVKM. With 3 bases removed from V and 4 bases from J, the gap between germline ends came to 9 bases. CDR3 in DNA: TGTGCCAGCAGTTTGCCACGGGGCACTGAAGCTTTCTTT. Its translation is CASSLPRGTEAFF.

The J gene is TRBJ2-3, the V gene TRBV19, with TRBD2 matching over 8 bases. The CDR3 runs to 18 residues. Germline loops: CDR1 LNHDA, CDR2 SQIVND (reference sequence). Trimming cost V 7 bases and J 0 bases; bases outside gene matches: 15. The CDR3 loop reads CASIPGGGGLSSTDTQYF. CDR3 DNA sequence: TGTGCCAGTATCCCGGGAGGGGGGGGCCTGAGTAGCACAGATACGCAGTATTTT.

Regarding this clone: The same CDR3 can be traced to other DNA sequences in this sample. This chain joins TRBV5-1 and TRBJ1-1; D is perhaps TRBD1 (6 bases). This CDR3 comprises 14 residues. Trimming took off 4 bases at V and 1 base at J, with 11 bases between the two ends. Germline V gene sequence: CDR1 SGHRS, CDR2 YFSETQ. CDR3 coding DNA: TGCGCCAGCAGCGCACAGGGTGCGAACACTGAAGCTTTCTTT. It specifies CASSAQGANTEAFF.

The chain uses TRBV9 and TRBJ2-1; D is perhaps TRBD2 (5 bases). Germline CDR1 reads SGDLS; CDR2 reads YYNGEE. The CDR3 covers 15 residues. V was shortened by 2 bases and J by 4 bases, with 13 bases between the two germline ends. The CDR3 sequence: CASSVAWERYNEQFF. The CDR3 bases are TGTGCCAGCAGCGTCGCGTGGGAGAGATACAATGAGCAGTTCTTC.

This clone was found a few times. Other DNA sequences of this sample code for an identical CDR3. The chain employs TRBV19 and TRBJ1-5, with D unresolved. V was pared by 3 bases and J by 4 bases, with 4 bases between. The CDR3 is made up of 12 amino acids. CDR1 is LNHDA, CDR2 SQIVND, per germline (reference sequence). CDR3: CASSIQNQPQHF. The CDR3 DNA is TGTGCCAGTAGTATTCAAAATCAGCCCCAGCATTTT. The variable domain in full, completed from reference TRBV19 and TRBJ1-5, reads DGGITQSPKYLFRKEGQNVTLSCEQNLNHDAMYWYRQDPGQGLRLIYYSQIVNDFQKGDIAEGYSVSREKKESFPLTVTSAQKNPTAFYLCASSIQNQPQHFGDGTRLSIL.

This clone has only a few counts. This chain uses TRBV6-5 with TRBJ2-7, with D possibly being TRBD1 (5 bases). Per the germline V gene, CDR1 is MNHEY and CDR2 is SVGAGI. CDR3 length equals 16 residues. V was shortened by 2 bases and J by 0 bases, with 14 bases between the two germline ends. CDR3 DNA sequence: TGTGCCAGCAGTTACGGGTGGAGCAGGGCCTCCTACGAGCAGTACTTC. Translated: CASSYGWSRASYEQYF.

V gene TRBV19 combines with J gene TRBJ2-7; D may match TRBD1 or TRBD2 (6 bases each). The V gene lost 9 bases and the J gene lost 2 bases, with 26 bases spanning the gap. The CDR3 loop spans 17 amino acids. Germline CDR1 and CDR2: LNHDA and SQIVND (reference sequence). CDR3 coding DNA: TGTGCCAGCGCTAGGGGGGCAGGCGGGACGCGGACCTACGAGCAGTACTTC. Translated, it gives CASARGAGGTRTYEQYF.

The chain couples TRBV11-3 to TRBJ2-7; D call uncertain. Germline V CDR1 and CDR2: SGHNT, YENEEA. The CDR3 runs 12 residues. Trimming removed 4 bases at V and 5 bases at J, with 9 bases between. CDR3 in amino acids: CASSSQVDEQYF. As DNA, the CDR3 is TGTGCCAGCAGCTCCCAGGTCGACGAGCAGTACTTC. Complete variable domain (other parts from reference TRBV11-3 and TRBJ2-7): EAGVVQSPRYKIIEKKQPVAFWCNPISGHNTLYWYLQNLGQGPELLIRYENEEAVDDSQLPKDRFSAERLKGVDSTLKIQPAELGDSAVYLCASSSQVDEQYFGPGTRLTVT.

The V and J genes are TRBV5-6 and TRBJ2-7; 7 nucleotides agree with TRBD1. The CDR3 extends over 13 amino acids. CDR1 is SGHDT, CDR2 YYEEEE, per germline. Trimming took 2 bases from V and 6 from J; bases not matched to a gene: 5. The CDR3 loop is CASSLSDRAEQYF. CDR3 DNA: TGTGCCAGCAGCTTATCCGACAGGGCCGAGCAGTACTTC.

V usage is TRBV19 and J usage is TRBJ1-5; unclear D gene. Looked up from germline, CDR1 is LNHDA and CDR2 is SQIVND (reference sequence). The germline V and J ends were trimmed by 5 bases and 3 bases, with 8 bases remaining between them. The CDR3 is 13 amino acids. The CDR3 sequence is CASSVGANQPQHF. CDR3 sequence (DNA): TGTGCCAGTAGTGTCGGAGCCAATCAGCCCCAGCATTTT.

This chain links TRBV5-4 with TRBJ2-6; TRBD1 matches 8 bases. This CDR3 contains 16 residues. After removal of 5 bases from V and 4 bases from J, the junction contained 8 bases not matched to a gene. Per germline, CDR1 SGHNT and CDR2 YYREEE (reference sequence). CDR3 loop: CASRGQEGSGANVLTF. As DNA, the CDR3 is TGTGCCAGCAGGGGACAGGAGGGCTCCGGGGCCAACGTCCTGACTTTC.

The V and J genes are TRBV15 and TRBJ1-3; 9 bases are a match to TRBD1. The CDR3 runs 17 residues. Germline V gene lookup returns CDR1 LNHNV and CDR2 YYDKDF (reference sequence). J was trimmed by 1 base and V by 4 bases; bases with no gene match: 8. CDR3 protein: CATSTRQGGLSGNTIYF. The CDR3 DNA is TGTGCCACCAGCACACGACAGGGGGGGCTTTCTGGAAACACCATATATTTT.

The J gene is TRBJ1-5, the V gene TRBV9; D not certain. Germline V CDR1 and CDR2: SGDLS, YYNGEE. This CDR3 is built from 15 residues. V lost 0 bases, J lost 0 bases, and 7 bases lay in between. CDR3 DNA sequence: TGTGCCAGCAGCGTAGATGGCCGTAGCAATCAGCCCCAGCATTTT. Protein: CASSVDGRSNQPQHF. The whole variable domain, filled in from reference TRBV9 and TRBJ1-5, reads DSGVTQTPKHLITATGQRVTLRCSPRSGDLSVYWYQQSLDQGLQFLIQYYNGEERAKGNILERFSAQQFPDLHSELNLSSLELGDSALYFCASSVDGRSNQPQHFGDGTRLSIL.